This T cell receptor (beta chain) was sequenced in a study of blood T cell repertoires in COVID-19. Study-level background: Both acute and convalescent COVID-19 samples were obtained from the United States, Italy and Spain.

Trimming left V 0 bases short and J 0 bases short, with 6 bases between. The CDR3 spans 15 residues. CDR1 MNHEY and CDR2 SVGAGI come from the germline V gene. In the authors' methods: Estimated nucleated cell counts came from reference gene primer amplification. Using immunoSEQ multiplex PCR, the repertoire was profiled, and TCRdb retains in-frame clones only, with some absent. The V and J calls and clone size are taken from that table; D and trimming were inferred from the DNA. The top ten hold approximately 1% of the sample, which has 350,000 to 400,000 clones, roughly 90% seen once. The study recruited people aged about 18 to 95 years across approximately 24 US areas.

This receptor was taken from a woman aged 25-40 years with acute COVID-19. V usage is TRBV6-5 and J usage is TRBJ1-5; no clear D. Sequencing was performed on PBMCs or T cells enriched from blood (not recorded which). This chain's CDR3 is CASSYSYYSNQPQHF. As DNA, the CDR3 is TGTGCCAGCAGTTACTCATACTATAGCAATCAGCCCCAGCATTTT.